This T cell receptor beta chain was sequenced for a study of control samples from healthy donors and cancer patients. The repertoire was sequenced with immunoSEQ multiplex PCR; TCRdb's copy has only in-frame clones and lacks some. The table has 150,000 to 200,000 clones, about 94% seen once. This CDR3 region has 16 residues. Germline V gene lookup returns CDR1 SEHNR and CDR2 FQNEAQ (reference sequence). Trimming cost V 5 bases and J 6 bases; bases outside gene matches: 11. The sequencing input was PBMCs. The V call is TRBV7-9, the J call TRBJ2-2, with 8 positions matching TRBD2. The TCR comes from a man aged 55 to 70 with colorectal cancer. The CDR3 loop is CASSLGIGGAPGELFF. CDR3 nucleotide sequence: TGTGCCAGCAGCCTCGGGATCGGGGGGGCCCCCGGGGAGCTGTTTTTT.